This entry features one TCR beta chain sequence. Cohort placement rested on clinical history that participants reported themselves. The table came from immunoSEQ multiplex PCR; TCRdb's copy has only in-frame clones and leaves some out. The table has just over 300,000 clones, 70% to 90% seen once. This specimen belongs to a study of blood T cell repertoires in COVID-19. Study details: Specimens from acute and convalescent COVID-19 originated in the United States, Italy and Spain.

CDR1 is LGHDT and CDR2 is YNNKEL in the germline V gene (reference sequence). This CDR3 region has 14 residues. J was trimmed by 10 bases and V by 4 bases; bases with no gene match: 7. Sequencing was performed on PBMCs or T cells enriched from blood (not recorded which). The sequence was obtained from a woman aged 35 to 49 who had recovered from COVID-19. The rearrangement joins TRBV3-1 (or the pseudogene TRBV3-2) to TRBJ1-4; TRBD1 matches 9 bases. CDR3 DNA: TGTGCCAGCAGCCTGGGACAGGGCGGGGGAAAACTGTTTTTT. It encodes CASSLGQGGGKLFF.